This T cell receptor (beta chain) was documented in a study of T cell clones after liver transplantation. Study background: TCRbeta sequencing after a pre-transplant mixed lymphocyte reaction identified graft-donor-reactive clones, later tracked in post-transplant blood. Tolerance: complete withdrawal held at least one year, liver enzymes staying within twice normal. Study-level findings and limits: Migration into the graft, not deletion, may explain lost graft donor-reactive T cells. In two subjects, few donor cells limited the measurable donor-reactive repertoire.

Germline-derived CDR1 and CDR2 are MNHEY and SMNVEV (reference sequence). CDR3 length: 15 residues. J lost 5 bases, V lost 5 bases, and 3 bases had no gene match. This clone was seen only once. Its antigen is not identified. Libraries were prepared by immunoSEQ multiplex PCR; TCRdb keeps only in-frame clonotypes and omits some of them. Of 50,000 to 70,000 clones listed, about 71% were seen once; the top ten hold approximately 3%. This sequence joins TRBV27 and TRBJ2-1; 13 bases align to TRBD2. The TCR was taken from a human patient who received a liver transplant. The graft donor may account for some of the T cells. This material consisted of CD4+ T cells from blood, taken at the approximately 16-month timepoint. Here the CDR3 reads CASSGLAGDDNEQFF. The CDR3 DNA reads as TGTGCCAGCAGTGGACTAGCGGGGGACGACAATGAGCAGTTCTTC.